The clone carrying this TCR beta chain was picked up a small number of times. Its antigen is unknown. The roughly 18-32 mg bulk tissue piece was not sorted before simultaneous RNA and DNA extraction. Donors were untreated and chronically infected with HBV. This entry comes from a study of tumor-infiltrating lymphocytes in primary liver carcinoma. Study summary: In every tissue type, samples returned a similar yield of roughly 3.5 to 8 million productive TCRbeta reads.

Total RNA (roughly 0.45 ug) served as template for TCR beta cDNA synthesis primed by a constant-region primer. Libraries covering TCR beta were generated through three nested multiplex PCR rounds (using a slightly modified ARM-PCR). The first two PCR rounds used TRBV1-TRBV30 forward primers with a C-beta reverse primer, about 10 cycles each. TCRdb reprocessed the multiplex PCR reads via MiXCR and lists one record per CDR3 protein. The repertoire consists of more than 95,000 distinct CDR3 sequences, with 64% occurring once and the leading ten covering 8.4%. The CDR3 contains 15 residues. Germline-derived CDR1 and CDR2 are KGHDR and SFDVKD. V was pared by 3 bases and J by 0 bases, with 10 bases between. Study-level results: There were only about 7.5-25% of top clones found in all five tumor regions. With p = 0.039, the top-250-clone fraction in tumors significantly exceeded that in blood.

The chain joins TRBV24-1 to TRBJ2-5; D gene ambiguous. The sequence was obtained from a woman aged 55 to 70 with primary liver carcinoma and hepatitis B virus infection. The sequencing sample was made of liver tumor tissue from sampling region 3. Subset denoted: tumor region T3, left-lateral pole. The CDR3 region is CATSDLDGDQETQYF. The CDR3, as DNA: TGTGCCACCAGTGATCTGGACGGCGACCAAGAGACCCAGTACTTC.